This TCR beta chain was obtained from a study of identical twins (dated by TCRdb to 2015 to 2016). With respect to the entire study: To test whether fetal clonotypes persist, this study deep-sequenced TCR alpha and beta repertoires from monozygotic twins, from unrelated adults of various ages, and from cord blood. To rule out contamination, the twin experiments were replicated at different times with different library preparation protocols. The paper as a whole reports these results and caveats: Recombination models systematically underestimated out-of-frame TCR alpha sharing in monozygotic twins but agreed with sharing between unrelated individuals. Fewer insertions were carried by abundant cord blood beta clonotypes, a similar but weaker trend appeared in young adult naive repertoires, and no such trend appeared in memory repertoires. The excess sharing between twins in beta out-of-frame sequences was weaker because fewer shared sequences reduced the signal-to-noise ratio. Zero-insertion analyses could be partly confounded by invariant T cells such as MAIT and iNKT, though diverse VJ usage argued against such confounding for most clonotypes. Compared with coincidental sharing between unrelated individuals, an excess of low generation-probability sequences was observed among out-of-frame TCR alpha sequences shared between twins. Because the same donors could not be followed over many years, conclusions were based on cross-sectional statistical analysis.

CDR1 and CDR2 are read off the germline V gene (reference sequence) as SGHNT and YYREEE. The CDR3 starts with the cysteine, ends with the phenylalanine, and has 15 residues. Only CDR3 DNA is held: 45 bases, read in frame from base 1. At the junction V is shortened by 0 bases and J by 2 bases, with 8 bases in between. Only healthy Caucasian donors were included. Three pairs of female monozygotic twins, all aged about 18 to 30 years, made up the twin cohort. CD4+ and CD8+ T cell populations were isolated with positive isolation kits from Invitrogen. This clonotype was counted only a few times. Its specific antigen is unknown. Per-nucleotide qualities are absent, and no much larger clonotype sits a single base away. Library construction relied on 5' RACE. Sequencer: Illumina HiSeq 2000. A universal primer binding site was introduced by template switching, and a unique molecular identifier was present in the final cDNA, enabling accurate counting of TCR cDNA molecules. Specific primers in the conserved constant-segment region were used to synthesize first-strand cDNA for TCR alpha and beta chains. To control for contamination, every cDNA library was double barcoded, receiving both a SMART-Mk sample barcode and Illumina barcodes. Two successive PCR steps introduced TruSeq adapter sequences along with Illumina sample barcodes. Sequencing of the TCR alpha and beta cDNA libraries was done on the Illumina HiSeq platform using custom primers. For the original study's pipeline: MiGEC was used to process raw reads and extract unique molecular identifiers, and MiXCR was used to find CDR3 positions. Recombination models were inferred per individual with the repgenHMM and IGoR tools using an EM algorithm. Shared clonotypes were analyzed with the tcR package in R, and sharing was normalized by the product of cloneset sizes. To study raw recombination free of thymic and clonal selection effects, out-of-frame nonproductive sequences were analyzed. TCRdb trimmed the raw reads at Q25, called clones with MiXCR and kept productive beta chains. Identical CDR3 proteins give one entry, which carries the most common genes and DNA. What appears here as the V and J calls and clone size reflects TCRdb's work, not the paper's. The sample table holds 500,000 or so distinct CDR3 sequences, of which 13% to 15% were seen once. The top ten hold about 0.97% of the sample.

The same data also went into a second study, on yellow fever vaccine responses in identical twins. The second study reports: According to the authors, the vaccine-induced T cell response in identical twins seemed to be partly convergent and partly specific to each individual. Focusing on identical twins, the study followed the T cell clones that responded to the vaccine, and did so with precision.

This TCR was sampled from a woman aged 18-29 years in good health. Material for sequencing was CD4+ T cells sorted from blood. This chain joins TRBV5-4 to TRBJ2-2; the D gene remains uncertain. The DNA sequence reads TGTGCCAGCAGCTTGGAGGGCGGAAACACCGGGGAGCTGTTTTTT. It encodes CASSLEGGNTGELFF.